This TCR beta chain originates from a study of blood T cell repertoires in COVID-19. About the study: COVID-19 samples from acute and convalescent phases originated in the United States, Italy and Spain. The cDNA or gDNA used as material had been derived from T cells, B-cell-depleted T cells, or PBMCs.

Only in-frame clones appear in the TCRdb table, and some are missing; sequencing was by immunoSEQ multiplex PCR. There are 130,000 to 150,000 clones in the sample; more than 75% occur only once, and 5% lies in the top ten. This CDR3 comprises 13 residues. CDR1 and CDR2 from the germline V gene are LNHDA and SQIVND (reference sequence). Losses at the gene ends were 6 bases for V and 4 bases for J; bases not matched to a gene: 3. The TCR was taken from a woman in her seventies with COVID-19, enrolled during active disease. The chain employs TRBV19 and TRBJ1-2; 9 nucleotides agree with TRBD1. Sequencing input: peripheral blood. The CDR3 nucleotides read TGTGCCAGTAGACAGGGGGCTCTCTATGGCTACACCTTC. Translation: CASRQGALYGYTF.